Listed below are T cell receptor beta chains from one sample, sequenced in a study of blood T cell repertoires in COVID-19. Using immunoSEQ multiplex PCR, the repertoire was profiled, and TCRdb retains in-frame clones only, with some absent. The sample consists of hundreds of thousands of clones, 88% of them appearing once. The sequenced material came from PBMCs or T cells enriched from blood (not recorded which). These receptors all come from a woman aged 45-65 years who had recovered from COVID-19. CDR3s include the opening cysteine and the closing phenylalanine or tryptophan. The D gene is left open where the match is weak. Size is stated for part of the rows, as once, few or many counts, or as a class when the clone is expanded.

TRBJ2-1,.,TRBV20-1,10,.,TGCAGTGCTAAAGGGGATGAGCAGTTCTTC,CSAKGDEQFF
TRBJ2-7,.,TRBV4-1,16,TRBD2,TGCGCCAGCAGCCAGGGGGGACTAGCGGCATCCTACGAGCAGTACTTC,CASSQGGLAASYEQYF
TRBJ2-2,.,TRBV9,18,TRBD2,TGTGCCAGCAGCGTAGATCTGGGGGGGACGGTGAACACCGGGGAGCTGTTTTTT,CASSVDLGGTVNTGELFF
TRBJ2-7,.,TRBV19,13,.,TGTGCCAGTAGTATAGCGTTGAGCTACGAGCAGTACTTC,CASSIALSYEQYF
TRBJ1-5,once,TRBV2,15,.,TGTGCCAGCATGAATAGCAGGGGATTCAATCAGCCCCAGCATTTT,CASMNSRGFNQPQHF
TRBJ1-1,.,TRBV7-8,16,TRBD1,TGTGCCAGCAGCTACCGGGACAGGGGTACGAACACTGAAGCTTTCTTT,CASSYRDRGTNTEAFF
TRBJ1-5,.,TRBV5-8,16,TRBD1,TGTGCCAGCAGCGTGAGGACAGGGAATAGCAATCAGCCCCAGCATTTT,CASSVRTGNSNQPQHF
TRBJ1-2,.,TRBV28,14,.,TGTGCCAGCAGTTTCACGGGAGCTAACTATGGCTACACCTTC,CASSFTGANYGYTF
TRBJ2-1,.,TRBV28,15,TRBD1,TGTGCCAGCTGCGAGGGACAGGGTGTGAACAATGAGCAGTTCTTC,CASCEGQGVNNEQFF
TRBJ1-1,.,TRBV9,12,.,TGTGCCAGTCACGGGGGTAACACTGAAGCTTTCTTT,CASHGGNTEAFF
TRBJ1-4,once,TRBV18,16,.,TGTGCCAGCTCACCTTCCCAGGAAGCAACTAATGAAAAACTGTTTTTT,CASSPSQEATNEKLFF
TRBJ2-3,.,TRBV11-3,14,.,TGTGCCAGCAGCTCGGTCAGGGAGGCAGATACGCAGTATTTT,CASSSVREADTQYF